This passage covers 11 T cell receptor beta chains from one sample sequenced in a study of T cell repertoires in aging, cancer and after chemotherapy. TCR beta rearrangements were amplified from peripheral blood genomic DNA. Rearranged V-D-J TRB sequences were amplified with a mixed TRB-A/B primer pool. TCRdb independently ran MiXCR on the multiplex PCR reads; one entry per CDR3 protein. The sample has about 9,400 distinct CDR3 sequences; about two fifths are singletons. The sample comprised blood. The origin of the receptors is a human donor in good health.

The CDR3, as DNA: TGTGCCAGCAGTTTACCCGCAGTGGGGGGGTTCACAGATACGCAGTATTTT. This gives the protein CASSLPAVGGFTDTQYF. This sequence joins TRBV12-3 or TRBV12-4 and TRBJ2-3; 7 bases align to TRBD2. CDR3 length equals 17 residues. V lost 2 bases, J lost 2 bases, and 10 bases stayed unmatched.

The chain links TRBV27 to TRBJ2-7; D is unclear. In germline, CDR1 is MNHEY, CDR2 SMNVEV (reference sequence). The length of the CDR3 is 15 residues. V dropped 0 bases and J dropped 2 bases, with 11 bases sitting between them. CDR3 sequence: CASSLSWVGTYEQYF. The CDR3 nucleotides read TGTGCCAGCAGTTTATCCTGGGTAGGAACCTACGAGCAGTACTTC.

The chain uses TRBV6-1 and TRBJ1-6, with 8 positions matching TRBD1. The CDR3 runs 13 residues. The V and J ends lost 7 bases and 9 bases, in that order; junction bases with no gene match: 5. The germline V gene has CDR1 MNHNS and CDR2 SASEGT. The DNA for the CDR3 is TGTGCCAGCACCACAGGGGGTACTTCACCCCTCCACTTT. Translating it yields CASTTGGTSPLHF.

In DNA, the CDR3 is TGTGCCAGTTCCGACGGAGCATACTATGGCTACACCTTC. Its translation: CASSDGAYYGYTF. This chain connects TRBV19 to TRBJ1-2; D is unclear. CDR1 is LNHDA and CDR2 is SQIVND in the germline V gene (reference sequence). Trimming stripped 8 bases from V and 3 bases from J, with 13 bases between. This CDR3 contains 13 residues.

This clonotype was observed once. The chain recombines TRBV6-1 with TRBJ1-1, with TRBD1 as a possible D gene (5 bases). CDR1 MNHNS and CDR2 SASEGT come from the germline V gene. This CDR3 comprises 14 residues. Trimming removed 4 bases from V and 0 bases from J, with 9 bases in between. DNA of the CDR3: TGTGCCAGCAGTGCAAGACAGTTGAACACTGAAGCTTTCTTT. Translation gives CASSARQLNTEAFF.

CDR3 in amino acids: CASSSGEETQYF. The CDR3, as DNA: TGTGCCAGCAGCTCAGGGGAGGAGACCCAGTACTTC. The V and J genes are TRBV11-3 and TRBJ2-5, with D perhaps matching TRBD1 (6 bases). The CDR3 spans 12 residues. The germline V gene encodes CDR1 SGHNT and CDR2 YENEEA. Trimming stripped 4 bases from V and 5 bases from J, with 8 bases between.

The rearrangement uses TRBV6-1 and TRBJ1-1, with D unclear. Germline CDR1 MNHNS, CDR2 SASEGT. The CDR3 sequence is 12 residues long. Trimming took off 3 bases at V and 0 bases at J, with 2 bases between the two ends. CDR3 nucleotides: TGTGCCAGCAGTGAGATGAACACTGAAGCTTTCTTT. Translating gives CASSEMNTEAFF.

The chain has TRBV6-1 and TRBJ1-4; D perhaps matches TRBD1 (6 bases). Germline V gene sequence: CDR1 MNHNS, CDR2 SASEGT. This CDR3 is built from 16 residues. Trimming took 2 bases from V and 1 from J, leaving 11 bases between them. The CDR3 coding sequence is TGTGCCAGCAGTGAAAGTAAAGGGGGAACTAATGAAAAACTGTTTTTT. This gives the protein CASSESKGGTNEKLFF.

The chain has TRBV27 and TRBJ1-6, with 7 bases aligning to TRBD1. V dropped 5 bases and J dropped 9; count of bases not matched to a gene: 16. CDR3 length: 17 amino acids. CDR1 is MNHEY, CDR2 SMNVEV, per germline (reference sequence). CDR3 DNA: TGTGCCAGCAGTCGCCACTTAGGGGGCGTCGGTGGTTCACCCCTCCACTTT. The encoded protein is CASSRHLGGVGGSPLHF.

The chain links TRBV12-3 or TRBV12-4 to TRBJ2-3; unclear D gene. Deletions cut 5 bases from V and 1 base from J, with 13 bases between. The CDR3 length is 15 residues. The CDR3 region is CASSDRLIGTDTQYF. CDR3 nucleotide sequence: TGTGCCAGCAGTGACCGTTTGATAGGCACAGATACGCAGTATTTT.

J is TRBJ2-7 and V is TRBV5-5, with 7 bases matching TRBD2. The length of the CDR3 is 12 residues. Trimming cost V 5 bases and J 5 bases; bases outside gene matches: 4. Germline assignment: CDR1 SGHKS and CDR2 YYEKEE (reference sequence). Written as DNA, the CDR3 is TGTGCCAGCAGTCTAACTAGCGACGAGCAGTACTTC. Its protein product is CASSLTSDEQYF.